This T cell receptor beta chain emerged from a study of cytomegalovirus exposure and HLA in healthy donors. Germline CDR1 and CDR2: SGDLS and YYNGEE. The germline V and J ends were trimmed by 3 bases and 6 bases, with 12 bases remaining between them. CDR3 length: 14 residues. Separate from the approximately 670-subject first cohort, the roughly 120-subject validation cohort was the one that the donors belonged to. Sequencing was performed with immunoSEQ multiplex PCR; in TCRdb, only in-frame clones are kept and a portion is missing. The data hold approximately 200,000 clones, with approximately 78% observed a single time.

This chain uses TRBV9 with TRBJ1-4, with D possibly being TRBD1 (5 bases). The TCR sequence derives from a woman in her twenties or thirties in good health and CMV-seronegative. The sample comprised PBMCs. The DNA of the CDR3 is TGTGCCAGCAGCGCCCTGGGGCAGGATGAAAAACTGTTTTTT. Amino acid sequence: CASSALGQDEKLFF.